The next 25 T cell receptor beta chains were all read from a single sample in a study of graft-versus-host responses after intestinal transplantation (dated by TCRdb to the early 2020s). No cognate antigen is known for these TCRs. The time point label here, explained by the study, means: cells obtained before transplantation from donor or recipient. Receptors were amplified or captured by the immunoSEQ multiplex PCR assay. Here the immuneACCESS table is served through TCRdb, limited to in-frame sequences with V and J called. Missing clones are a known gap in these copies; in checked studies unresolved V genes cover under half, and the rest lacks a known reason. Present in this sample are about 110,000 clones, around 94% of which were seen just once. The top ten constitute 1% to 1.5% of the sample. Sequences were derived from unstimulated CD8+ T cells sorted from spleen or lymph node cells, sampled before transplant. These receptors all stem from a human donor who was the organ donor for an intestinal transplant.

The chain carries TRBV13 and TRBJ2-2, with 7 bases aligning to TRBD2. The CDR3 length is 15 residues. V dropped 4 bases and J dropped 1; count of bases not matched to a gene: 3. Germline CDR1 and CDR2: PRHDT and FYEKMQ (reference sequence). CDR3 nucleotide sequence: TGTGCCAGCAGCTCAAGCGGGGTGAACACCGGGGAGCTGTTTTTT. Its protein is CASSSSGVNTGELFF.

V gene TRBV29-1 combines with J gene TRBJ2-1, with 9 bases that match TRBD1. Trimming cost V 1 base and J 4 bases; bases outside gene matches: 8. The length of the CDR3 is 16 residues. The germline V gene encodes CDR1 SQVTM and CDR2 ANQGSEA. CDR3 in amino acids: CSVEGTPGTGYNEQFF. Written as DNA, the CDR3 is TGCAGCGTTGAAGGTACCCCCGGGACAGGGTACAATGAGCAGTTCTTC.

The J gene is TRBJ2-5, the V gene TRBV30, with 7 positions matching TRBD2. Germline CDR1 and CDR2: GTSNPN and SVGIG (reference sequence). Trimming removed 5 bases from V and 0 bases from J; junction bases left unmatched: 9. There are 15 residues in the CDR3. The CDR3 here is CAWVGSSGNQETQYF. The CDR3 nucleotides are TGTGCCTGGGTGGGGTCCAGCGGGAACCAAGAGACCCAGTACTTC.

CDR3 DNA sequence: TGTGCCAGCAGTGAGGGAGCGGTGCAAGAGACCCAGTACTTC. This translates into CASSEGAVQETQYF. This chain joins TRBV2 and TRBJ2-5, with D possibly matching TRBD2 (5 bases). The CDR3 is made up of 14 amino acids. V was trimmed by 3 bases and J by 2 bases, leaving 10 bases between them. Germline CDR1 SNHLY, CDR2 FYNNEI.

This clone was seen a single time. CDR3 DNA sequence: TGCGCCAGCAGTGAAGCAGGGAGGGTGAATGAGCAGTTCTTC. It is translated as CASSEAGRVNEQFF. V and J are TRBV10-1 and TRBJ2-1; 7 nucleotides align to TRBD2. Germline CDR1 is WNHNN and CDR2 is SYGVQD (reference sequence). Losses at the gene ends were 3 bases for V and 7 bases for J; bases not matched to a gene: 6. CDR3 length: 14 residues.

The chain recombines TRBV5-5 with TRBJ2-7; D is unclear. V was cut by 4 bases and J by 4 bases, with 15 bases left in between. Germline CDR1 is SGHKS and CDR2 is YYEKEE (reference sequence). The CDR3 has 14 residues. CDR3 loop: CASSIWTGAYEQYF. The CDR3 DNA sequence: TGTGCCAGCAGCATATGGACCGGAGCTTACGAGCAGTACTTC.

The chain employs TRBV10-2 and TRBJ2-7; weak D call: TRBD1 (6 bases). CDR3 size: 14 residues. Germline V CDR1 and CDR2: WSHSY, SAAADI. V lost 4 bases to trimming and J lost 0 bases, with 10 bases between them. The CDR3: CASSAGTNSYEQYF. The CDR3 DNA is TGCGCCAGCAGTGCAGGGACAAACTCCTACGAGCAGTACTTC.

The rearrangement joins TRBV10-2 to TRBJ1-1; D is uncertain. The CDR3 is made up of 13 amino acids. Germline lookup yields CDR1 WSHSY and CDR2 SAAADI. V was pared by 4 bases and J by 2 bases, with 8 bases between. The DNA for the CDR3 is TGCGCCAGCAGTGCCCAGGTTAACACTGAAGCTTTCTTT. Its protein is CASSAQVNTEAFF.

V usage is TRBV7-3 and J usage is TRBJ2-1; unclear D gene. Looked up from germline, CDR1 is SGHTA and CDR2 is FQGTGA. This CDR3 contains 12 residues. Trimming stripped 1 base from V and 6 bases from J, with 4 bases between. The CDR3 reads CASSLRGNEQFF. The CDR3 region has the DNA TGTGCCAGCAGCTTAAGAGGCAATGAGCAGTTCTTC.

CDR3 in amino acids: CASSHPWTGSITDTQYF. The CDR3 DNA reads TGTGCCAGCAGCCATCCCTGGACAGGGAGCATCACAGATACGCAGTATTTT. This chain uses TRBV7-9 with TRBJ2-3, with 8 bases identical to TRBD1. This CDR3 comprises 17 residues. Germline V gene lookup returns CDR1 SEHNR and CDR2 FQNEAQ (reference sequence). Trimming cost V 5 bases and J 2 bases; bases outside gene matches: 12. The whole variable domain, filled in from reference TRBV7-9 and TRBJ2-3, reads DTGVSQNPRHKITKRGQNVTFRCDPISEHNRLYWYRQTLGQGPEFLTYFQNEAQLEKSRLLSDRFSAERPKGSFSTLEIQRTEQGDSAMYLCASSHPWTGSITDTQYFGPGTRLTVL.

V usage is TRBV2 and J usage is TRBJ2-5; TRBD2 is a possible D gene (6 bases). Per the germline V gene, CDR1 is SNHLY and CDR2 is FYNNEI. Trimming removed 4 bases from V and 4 bases from J, with 10 bases in between. The CDR3 totals 13 residues. The DNA for the CDR3 is TGTGCCAGCAGTGCTCAAGCGGGAGAGACCCAGTACTTC. It yields the protein CASSAQAGETQYF.

This chain joins TRBV11-1 and TRBJ2-1, with 7 bases aligning to TRBD2. V shed 3 bases, J shed 6 bases, and the junction held 8 bases outside the gene matches. This CDR3 contains 15 residues. The germline CDR1 and CDR2 sequences are SGHAT and FQDESV (reference sequence). CDR3 residues: CASSFGGSGSNEQFF. CDR3 nucleotide sequence: TGTGCCAGCAGCTTTGGCGGGAGCGGTAGCAATGAGCAGTTCTTC.

The chain joins TRBV19 to TRBJ1-2; D possibly corresponds to TRBD1 (5 bases). The V gene lost 7 bases and the J gene lost 8 bases, with 20 bases spanning the gap. The CDR3 contains 14 residues. CDR1 and CDR2 (germline): LNHDA, SQIVND (reference sequence). This CDR3 reads CASTLGGELYGYTF. The DNA of the CDR3 is TGTGCCAGTACCCTGGGGGGGGAACTCTACGGCTACACCTTC.

The chain employs TRBV9 and TRBJ2-7, with D possibly being TRBD2 (7 bases). Germline CDR1 is SGDLS and CDR2 is YYNGEE. The germline V and J ends were trimmed by 0 bases and 5 bases, with 12 bases remaining between them. The CDR3 totals 14 residues. The CDR3 protein is CASSVEGGRDEQYF. The CDR3 nucleotides are TGTGCCAGCAGCGTAGAGGGGGGGCGCGACGAGCAGTACTTC.

V is TRBV7-2 and J is TRBJ2-7; 9 positions agree with TRBD2. V shed 0 bases and J 0 bases; nucleotides not matched to a gene: 9. The germline CDR1 and CDR2 sequences are SGHTA and FQGNSA. CDR3 length: 18 residues. In DNA, the CDR3 is TGTGCCAGCAGCTTAGCCTTGTCGGGACTAGCTAGCTCCTACGAGCAGTACTTC. It translates to CASSLALSGLASSYEQYF.

The CDR3 sequence: CASSSTPTDTQYF. As DNA, the CDR3 is TGTGCCAGTAGTTCGACTCCCACAGATACGCAGTATTTT. The chain employs TRBV19 and TRBJ2-3; D is uncertain. Germline CDR1 reads LNHDA; CDR2 reads SQIVND (reference sequence). Deletions cut 5 bases from V and 2 bases from J, with 8 bases between. The length of the CDR3 is 13 residues.

CDR3: CASSLRGGPQHF. In DNA form, the CDR3 reads TGTGCCAGCAGTTTAAGGGGCGGGCCCCAGCATTTT. The V call is TRBV27, the J call TRBJ1-5, with D possibly being TRBD1 (5 bases). V lost 2 bases to trimming and J lost 9 bases, with 8 bases between them. CDR1 is MNHEY and CDR2 is SMNVEV in the germline V gene (reference sequence). This CDR3 has 12 residues.

The chain combines TRBV12-5 with TRBJ1-1, with 11 bases fitting TRBD1. CDR1 LGHNT and CDR2 FRNRAP come from the germline V gene. The CDR3 is 18 amino acids. Trimming removed 1 base from V and 5 bases from J; junction bases left unmatched: 12. The CDR3 coding sequence is TGTGCTAGTGGTTTGGACACTGGGACAGGGGGGAGTAAAACTGAAGCTTTCTTT. Translating gives CASGLDTGTGGSKTEAFF. The full variable domain, in which reference TRBV12-5 and TRBJ1-1 provide the parts outside the CDR3, is DARVTQTPRHKVTEMGQEVTMRCQPILGHNTVFWYRQTMMQGLELLAYFRNRAPLDDSGMPKDRFSAEMPDATLATLKIQPSEPRDSAVYFCASGLDTGTGGSKTEAFFGQGTRLTVV.

The chain recombines TRBV28 with TRBJ2-2, with D unclear. Trimming stripped 5 bases from V and 7 bases from J, with 11 bases between. Per the germline V gene, CDR1 is MDHEN and CDR2 is SYDVKM. The CDR3 length is 13 residues. The CDR3 DNA is TGTGCCAGCAGTGTAGACCCGCGCGGGGAGCTGTTTTTT. This gives the protein CASSVDPRGELFF.

The chain couples TRBV7-9 to TRBJ2-3, with D perhaps assigned TRBD1 or TRBD2 (6 bases each). There are 12 residues in the CDR3. From germline, CDR1 is SEHNR and CDR2 FQNEAQ (reference sequence). V lost 5 bases and J lost 6, with 9 bases in between. The chain's CDR3 is CASSPGADTQYF. DNA for the CDR3: TGTGCCAGCAGCCCGGGGGCGGATACGCAGTATTTT.

Here the CDR3 reads CASRDGTQTYEQYF. CDR3 in DNA: TGTGCCAGCAGAGACGGGACTCAAACCTACGAGCAGTACTTC. The V call is TRBV2, the J call TRBJ2-7; TRBD2 is a possible D gene (6 bases). This CDR3 region has 14 residues. Trimming removed 6 bases from V and 2 bases from J, with 14 bases in between. Germline loops: CDR1 SNHLY, CDR2 FYNNEI.

The chain joins TRBV15 to TRBJ2-7, with D possibly matching TRBD2 (5 bases). Between the trimmed V and J ends, which lost 3 bases and 3 bases, there was a span of 15 bases. This CDR3 contains 15 residues. Germline CDR1 and CDR2: LNHNV and YYDKDF (reference sequence). CDR3 residues: CATSSDFGVNYEQYF. CDR3 nucleotide sequence: TGTGCCACCAGCAGTGACTTCGGGGTTAACTACGAGCAGTACTTC.

Only one count was recorded for this clone. In nucleotides, the CDR3 is TGTGCCATCAGAAAACAGGTGAACACTGAAGCTTTCTTT. Translation gives CAIRKQVNTEAFF. This rearrangement joins TRBV10-3 to TRBJ1-1; D possibly corresponds to TRBD1 (5 bases). Per germline, CDR1 ENHRY and CDR2 SYGVKD. V was shortened by 6 bases and J by 0 bases, with 8 bases between the two germline ends. The CDR3 is made up of 13 amino acids.

This chain connects TRBV5-4 to TRBJ2-1; no definite D call. The CDR3 consists of 11 residues. V shed 7 bases and J shed 3 bases, with 5 bases lying between them. Germline V gene lookup returns CDR1 SGHNT and CDR2 YYREEE (reference sequence). This CDR3 reads CASGDYNEQFF. In DNA form, the CDR3 reads TGTGCCAGCGGGGACTACAATGAGCAGTTCTTC.

The chain carries TRBV13 and TRBJ1-1; no clear D gene. Germline V gene data show CDR1 as PRHDT and CDR2 as FYEKMQ (reference sequence). V lost 5 bases, J lost 0 bases, and 4 bases lay in between. This CDR3 has 12 residues. The CDR3 protein is CASSTMNTEAFF. The CDR3 DNA follows: TGTGCCAGCAGCACGATGAACACTGAAGCTTTCTTT.